The 15 T cell receptor beta chains given below trace back to one sample, sequenced in a study of patients and donors after allogeneic stem cell transplantation (TCRdb year 2020). The library was built by means of RT-PCR. The listed sequencing device is NextSeq 550. TCRdb handled the public reads itself, with Q25 trimming in fastp and clone calling in MiXCR, and kept productive beta chains. Rows merge per CDR3 protein into single entries with the most common DNA and genes. The table for this sample lists about a million distinct CDR3 sequences; more than 15% of them were counted only once. Around 6% of the sample comes from the top ten. The sequencing sample was made of blood, either unsorted or a sorted T cell fraction (not recorded which). Receptors originate from a human donor who was either an allogeneic HSCT recipient or a stem cell or donor lymphocyte infusion donor (not recorded which). It is not recorded whose cells these are; they may come from a transplant donor.

This clonotype was counted only a few times. The chain has TRBV7-3 and TRBJ2-1; TRBD2 agrees at 7 bases. From germline, CDR1 is SGHTA and CDR2 FQGTGA. Trimming took 5 bases from V and 3 from J; bases not matched to a gene: 7. The CDR3 is 15 amino acids. CDR3: CASSPQAGIYNEQFF. The CDR3 bases are TGTGCCAGCAGCCCACAAGCGGGAATCTACAATGAGCAGTTCTTC.

This clonotype has just a few counts. The rearrangement joins TRBV30 to TRBJ1-5; TRBD1 is a possible D gene (6 bases). CDR1 GTSNPN and CDR2 SVGIG come from the germline V gene (reference sequence). The CDR3 contains 14 residues. The germline V and J ends were trimmed by 4 bases and 2 bases, with 12 bases remaining between them. CDR3 DNA: TGTGCCTGGAACAGGGAACTTCGCAATCAGCCCCAGCATTTT. Translating it yields CAWNRELRNQPQHF.

This clonotype was seen more than once but under ten times. The chain uses TRBV20-1 and TRBJ2-7; tentatively, D is TRBD2 (7 bases). Looked up from germline, CDR1 is DFQATT and CDR2 is SNEGSKA (reference sequence). V lost 0 bases and J lost 2, with 14 bases in between. The CDR3 runs 15 residues. The chain's CDR3 is CSAREGGGGTYEQYF. CDR3 coding DNA: TGCAGTGCTAGAGAAGGGGGGGGAGGGACCTACGAGCAGTACTTC.

This clonotype has a count of ten or more. This sequence joins TRBV25-1 and TRBJ2-3, with a possible D match to TRBD1 (5 bases). Trimming removed 2 bases at V and 1 base at J, with 13 bases between. The CDR3 is made up of 16 amino acids. Germline loops: CDR1 MGHDK, CDR2 SYGVNS. The DNA for the CDR3 is TGTGCCAGCAGTGAAGGGGCGTTTTGGGGCACAGATACGCAGTATTTT. It is translated as CASSEGAFWGTDTQYF.

This chain uses TRBV20-1 with TRBJ2-2, with D possibly being TRBD2 (5 bases). V was pared by 3 bases and J by 6 bases, with 11 bases between. CDR1 is DFQATT and CDR2 is SNEGSKA in the germline V gene (reference sequence). This CDR3 is 13 amino acids long. The CDR3 bases are TGCAGTGCTAGTGGTCTGGGAGCCGGGGAGCTGTTTTTT. It codes for CSASGLGAGELFF.

V and J are TRBV5-6 and TRBJ1-6; TRBD1 is a possible D gene (6 bases). This CDR3 region has 16 residues. The V and J ends lost 4 bases and 7 bases respectively, with 18 bases between them. The V gene's germline CDR1 is SGHDT and CDR2 YYEEEE. The CDR3 region has the DNA TGTGCCAGCAGCCAGCTTGACAGGCAGCCGAATTCACCCCTCCACTTT. This gives the protein CASSQLDRQPNSPLHF.

This clonotype appeared many times. This chain links TRBV29-1 with TRBJ2-3, with 7 positions matching TRBD2. Germline V lookup: CDR1 SQVTM, CDR2 ANQGSEA. This CDR3 region has 14 residues. The V and J ends lost 7 bases and 2 bases, in that order; junction bases with no gene match: 9. CDR3 sequence reads: CSALSGSLTDTQYF. As DNA, the CDR3 is TGCAGCGCCCTTAGCGGGTCCCTCACAGATACGCAGTATTTT.

This clonotype occurred a few times. The chain has TRBV5-6 and TRBJ2-2; 9 positions agree with TRBD1. The germline gives CDR1 SGHDT, CDR2 YYEEEE. The CDR3 is 17 residues long. The V segment lost 6 bases and the J segment 6 bases; nucleotides outside the gene matches: 15. CDR3 residues: CASTARPGDRDPGELFF. The CDR3 nucleotides are TGTGCCAGCACCGCCCGACCGGGGGACAGGGACCCCGGGGAGCTGTTTTTT.

This clonotype came up a few times. The chain recombines TRBV20-1 with TRBJ2-5; 7 bases are a match to TRBD2. Unmatched junction bases numbered 15, after V lost 1 base and J lost 4 bases. The CDR3 runs 17 residues. Germline CDR1 reads DFQATT; CDR2 reads SNEGSKA (reference sequence). For the CDR3, the DNA is TGCAGTGCTAGAGCGGGAGGTGGAGGGGCGAGGGGAGAGACCCAGTACTTC. Its protein is CSARAGGGGARGETQYF.

This clonotype has at least ten counts. This chain connects TRBV12-3 or TRBV12-4 to TRBJ2-1; D is uncertain. The CDR3 is 14 residues long. Trimming cost V 3 bases and J 8 bases, with 14 bases left between them. The CDR3 sequence: CASSFESFWDEQFF. CDR3 DNA sequence: TGTGCCAGCAGTTTCGAAAGTTTTTGGGATGAGCAGTTCTTC.

The rearrangement joins TRBV15 to TRBJ1-4; 10 bases agree with TRBD1. J gave up 5 bases and V 0 bases, and 6 bases lay outside the gene matches. The CDR3 runs 17 residues. The germline CDR1 and CDR2 sequences are LNHNV and YYDKDF (reference sequence). CDR3: CATSRDRQGQGNEKLFF. The CDR3 DNA sequence: TGTGCCACCAGCAGAGATCGACAGGGACAGGGGAATGAAAAACTGTTTTTT.

This clonotype turned up a few times. This chain joins TRBV12-3 or TRBV12-4 and TRBJ2-3, with D perhaps given as TRBD1 or TRBD2 (5 bases each). The CDR3 runs to 14 residues. V was cut by 8 bases and J by 6 bases, with 18 bases left in between. CDR3 residues: CASLRDQRPDTQYF. The CDR3 DNA follows: TGTGCCAGCCTAAGGGACCAGCGCCCCGATACGCAGTATTTT.

The rearrangement uses TRBV5-5 and TRBJ2-1; D unclear. V was shortened by 0 bases and J by 6 bases, with 10 bases between the two germline ends. CDR3 length: 14 residues. Germline V CDR1 and CDR2: SGHKS, YYEKEE (reference sequence). CDR3 loop: CASSLEPRSNEQFF. For the CDR3, the DNA is TGTGCCAGCAGCTTGGAACCAAGGTCCAATGAGCAGTTCTTC.

The rearrangement links TRBV12-3 or TRBV12-4 to TRBJ2-2; the D gene could be TRBD1 or TRBD2 (5 bases each). Trimming cost V 6 bases and J 6 bases, with 11 bases left between them. CDR3 length: 13 amino acids. The CDR3 here is CASRTRGAGELFF. In nucleotides, the CDR3 is TGTGCCAGCAGAACAAGAGGGGCCGGGGAGCTGTTTTTT.

The V and J genes are TRBV30 and TRBJ1-2, with 9 bases that match TRBD1. Germline trimming cut 0 bases from V and 6 bases from J; bases unmatched to any gene: 2. The CDR3 is made up of 13 amino acids. CDR1 is GTSNPN and CDR2 is SVGIG in the germline V gene (reference sequence). CDR3 bases: TGTGCCTGGAGTGTGGACAGGGGAAATGGCTACACCTTC. It codes for CAWSVDRGNGYTF.